This is a list of T cell receptor beta chains from one sample in a study of blood T cell repertoires in COVID-19. The method was immunoSEQ multiplex PCR; TCRdb's version includes in-frame clones alone and lacks a portion of them. The table lists some 150,000 clones, roughly 79% of them singletons. The sequenced sample consisted of peripheral blood. The source is a human donor with acute or convalescent COVID-19. The donor label of this sample is uncertain. CDR3s include the opening cysteine and the closing phenylalanine or tryptophan. The D gene is left open where the match is weak. Clone size is given for some rows only: seen once, a few or many times, or a class if the clone is expanded.

16	TRBV27	TRBD2	TRBJ2-1	.	CASSSLLAGAYNEQFF	TGTGCCAGCAGTTCCCTCTTAGCGGGGGCCTACAATGAGCAGTTCTTC
15	TRBV19	TRBD1	TRBJ1-2	.	CASSIDVGTGVGYTF	TGTGCCAGTAGTATAGACGTCGGGACAGGAGTTGGCTACACCTTC
14	TRBV6-2/TRBV6-3	TRBD1	TRBJ1-6	once	CASSFRQGNSPLHF	TGTGCCAGCAGTTTCCGACAGGGTAATTCACCCCTCCACTTT
11	TRBV30	.	TRBJ1-1	.	CAWSVGVGAFF	TGTGCCTGGAGTGTAGGGGTGGGGGCTTTCTTT
15	TRBV19	TRBD1	TRBJ2-1	.	CASSIRGQYNNEQFF	TGTGCCAGTAGTATACGGGGACAGTATAACAATGAGCAGTTCTTC
16	TRBV4-1	.	TRBJ1-1	.	CASSPSRGGLNTEAFF	TGCGCCAGCAGCCCTTCTCGGGGGGGCCTAAACACTGAAGCTTTCTTT
19	TRBV21-1	.	TRBJ1-5	once	CASSKVQGTGGLSNQPQHF	TGTGCCAGCAGCAAAGTTCAGGGGACAGGGGGCTTATCCAATCAGCCCCAGCATTTT
13	TRBV15	.	TRBJ1-2	.	CATGRQDDYGYTF	TGTGCCACCGGAAGACAGGACGATTATGGCTACACCTTC
11	TRBV13	.	TRBJ2-1	.	CASSRVNEQFF	TGTGCCAGCAGCCGCGTAAATGAGCAGTTCTTC
13	TRBV18	TRBD1	TRBJ1-1	.	CATGQGYGTEAFF	TGTGCCACCGGACAGGGGTACGGCACTGAAGCTTTCTTT
15	TRBV3-1/TRBV3-2	.	TRBJ2-7	.	CASSQGGRGREEQYF	TGTGCCAGCAGCCAGGGGGGTAGGGGGCGGGAAGAGCAGTACTTC
12	TRBV7-8	TRBD1	TRBJ1-2	.	CASSLSGGGYTF	TGTGCCAGCAGCTTATCAGGGGGCGGCTACACCTTC
14	TRBV4-1	.	TRBJ1-4	.	CASSSGGVGEKLFF	TGCGCCAGCAGCTCCGGGGGGGTGGGTGAAAAACTGTTTTTT
15	TRBV6-1	.	TRBJ1-1	.	CASSEVVGGRREAFF	TGTGCCAGCAGTGAAGTAGTGGGGGGAAGACGAGAAGCTTTCTTT
13	TRBV30	.	TRBJ1-2	.	CAWSVRDTYGYTF	TGTGCCTGGAGTGTAAGGGACACCTATGGCTACACCTTC
16	TRBV2	TRBD1	TRBJ2-7	few	CASTRAPRQGSYEQYF	TGTGCCAGCACCCGTGCGCCTAGACAGGGATCCTACGAGCAGTACTTC
15	TRBV2	TRBD1	TRBJ1-2	.	CASSLTGQTNYGYTF	TGTGCCAGCAGTCTTACGGGACAGACCAACTATGGCTACACCTTC
16	TRBV5-6	TRBD1	TRBJ1-1	.	CASSSPPGQGTTEVFF	TGTGCCAGCAGCTCACCTCCGGGACAGGGAACCACTGAAGTTTTCTTT
18	TRBV3-1/TRBV3-2	.	TRBJ2-6	.	CASSLGQVFSSGANVLTF	TGTGCCAGCAGCCTGGGACAAGTCTTTTCGTCTGGGGCCAACGTCCTGACTTTC
15	TRBV2	.	TRBJ2-3	.	CASSRLGTSTDTQYF	TGTGCCAGCAGCCGCCTCGGGACTTCAACAGATACGCAGTATTTT
12	TRBV12-3/TRBV12-4	.	TRBJ1-2	.	CASSLIGRGYTF	TGTGCCAGCAGTTTAATAGGGAGAGGCTACACCTTC
14	TRBV18	.	TRBJ1-5	.	CASSPTRGNQPQHF	TGTGCCAGCTCACCGACTCGGGGCAATCAGCCCCAGCATTTT
16	TRBV4-2	.	TRBJ2-3	.	CASSPLGKEGTDTQYF	TGTGCCAGCAGCCCCTTGGGCAAGGAGGGCACAGATACGCAGTATTTT
14	TRBV6-5	TRBD1	TRBJ1-2	.	CASSYSGTGGGYTF	TGTGCCAGCAGTTACTCGGGGACAGGGGGCGGCTACACCTTC
18	TRBV3-1/TRBV3-2	.	TRBJ2-3	.	CASSLLQGSGLSTDTQYF	TGTGCCAGCAGCCTCCTCCAAGGCAGCGGACTAAGCACAGATACGCAGTATTTT
14	TRBV6-1	TRBD1	TRBJ1-2	.	CASSEGDRYYGYTF	TGTGCCAGCAGTGAAGGGGACAGGTACTATGGCTACACCTTC
18	TRBV5-6	TRBD1	TRBJ1-1	.	CASSLGTGMGVMNTEAFF	TGTGCCAGCAGCTTGGGGACAGGGATGGGGGTCATGAACACTGAAGCTTTCTTT
15	TRBV2	.	TRBJ2-1	.	CASQTRRRLLGEQFF	TGTGCCAGCCAGACCAGAAGGAGGCTACTTGGTGAGCAGTTCTTC
16	TRBV6-1	.	TRBJ1-5	.	CASSERGGFSNQPQHF	TGTGCCAGCAGTGAAAGGGGGGGTTTTAGCAATCAGCCCCAGCATTTT
13	TRBV2	TRBD2	TRBJ2-7	.	CASRETSALGQYF	TGTGCCAGCAGGGAGACTAGCGCCCTAGGGCAGTACTTC
17	TRBV4-1	TRBD2	TRBJ2-1	.	CASSQESVAGGIGEQFF	TGCGCCAGCAGCCAAGAGAGTGTAGCGGGGGGCATTGGTGAGCAGTTCTTC
15	TRBV11-2	.	TRBJ2-1	.	CASSLTGQTYNEQFF	TGTGCCAGCAGCTTAACTGGACAGACTTACAATGAGCAGTTCTTC
18	TRBV28	TRBD1	TRBJ1-6	.	CASSHAGGSTRSGSPLHF	TGTGCCAGCAGCCACGCAGGGGGCTCTACTAGGAGTGGTTCACCCCTCCACTTT
12	TRBV12-3/TRBV12-4	.	TRBJ2-3	.	CASSSSTDTQYF	TGTGCCAGCAGTTCTAGCACAGATACGCAGTATTTT
11	TRBV29-1	.	TRBJ2-7	.	CAGTNNYEQYF	TGCGCCGGGACAAATAACTACGAGCAGTACTTC
15	TRBV7-2	TRBD1	TRBJ2-5	once	CASSPKTGLGETQYF	TGTGCCAGCAGCCCAAAGACAGGGTTGGGGGAGACCCAGTACTTC
15	TRBV4-1	TRBD1	TRBJ2-7	.	CASSQGQGGTYEQYF	TGCGCCAGCAGCCAGGGACAGGGGGGGACCTACGAGCAGTACTTC
15	TRBV16	TRBD1	TRBJ2-1	.	CASSPYWDRADEQFF	TGTGCCAGCAGCCCTTACTGGGACAGGGCTGATGAGCAGTTCTTC
17	TRBV7-9	TRBD1	TRBJ1-5	.	CASSLGFGGQGNQPQHF	TGTGCCAGCAGCTTAGGTTTCGGGGGACAGGGGAATCAGCCCCAGCATTTT